This TCR beta chain was retrieved from a study of cytotoxic CD8 clonotypes in ibrutinib-treated CLL. This clone was counted between two and nine times. Its antigen is not identified. Whole-study findings and limits: Clonality rose at ibrutinib response, held steady in sustained remission, and fell toward baseline at progression. Once treatment began, public clonotypes, which were uncommon, contracted or stayed stable.

Profiled with immunoSEQ multiplex PCR; TCRdb holds only in-frame clones, not every one. The data hold more than 200,000 clones, with less than 75% observed a single time. CDR1 GTSNPN and CDR2 SVGIG come from the germline V gene (reference sequence). The CDR3 has 15 amino acids. Trimming at V came to 3 bases and at J to 1 base, leaving 6 bases not matched to a gene. The J gene is TRBJ2-1, the V gene TRBV30; 7 bases are a match to TRBD2. This TCR was sampled from a human donor with chronic lymphocytic leukemia. The material sequenced was PBMCs, taken after 24 months of ibrutinib treatment. The CDR3 DNA reads TGTGCCTGGAGGGGAGGGTCTACATCCTACAATGAGCAGTTCTTC. Its translation is CAWRGGSTSYNEQFF.